This entry concerns a single T cell receptor (beta chain). Other nucleotide sequences in the sample specify the same CDR3. Here immunoSEQ multiplex PCR was the method, and the copy in TCRdb shows in-frame clones only, minus some. There are some 99,000 clones in the sample; about 93% occur only once, and over 0.85% lies in the top ten. The sample comes from a study of T cell changes during pregnancy in multiple sclerosis. V lost 3 bases and J lost 3; bases outside the gene matches: 2. Germline V lookup: CDR1 MNHEY, CDR2 SMNVEV (reference sequence). The CDR3 is 14 amino acids. This TCR was sampled from a female donor with multiple sclerosis, enrolled in a pregnancy study. This specimen consisted of peripheral blood, obtained after pregnancy. This chain joins TRBV27 and TRBJ1-1, with TRBD1 matching over 9 bases. CDR3 amino acids: CASSLWTGDTEAFF. As DNA, the CDR3 is TGTGCCAGCAGTTTGTGGACAGGGGACACTGAAGCTTTCTTT.